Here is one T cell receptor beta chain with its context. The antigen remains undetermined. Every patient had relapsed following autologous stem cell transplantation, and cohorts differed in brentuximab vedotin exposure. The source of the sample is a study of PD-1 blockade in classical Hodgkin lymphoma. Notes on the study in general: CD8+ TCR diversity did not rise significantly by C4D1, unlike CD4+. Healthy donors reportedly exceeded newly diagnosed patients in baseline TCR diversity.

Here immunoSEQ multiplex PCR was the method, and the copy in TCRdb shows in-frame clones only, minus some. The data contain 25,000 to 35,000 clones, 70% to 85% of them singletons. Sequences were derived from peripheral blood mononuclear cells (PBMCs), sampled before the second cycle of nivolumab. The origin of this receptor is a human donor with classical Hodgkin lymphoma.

The CDR3 protein is CAWSVLDTDTQYF. CDR3 in DNA: TGTGCCTGGAGTGTTCTAGATACAGATACGCAGTATTTT. This chain uses TRBV30 with TRBJ2-3; D ambiguous. CDR1 is GTSNPN, CDR2 SVGIG, per germline (reference sequence). The V end was cut by 0 bases, the J end by 3 bases, with 7 bases between. The CDR3 covers 13 residues. The variable domain in full, with the rest retrieved from reference TRBV30 and TRBJ2-3, is SQTIHQWPATLVQPVGSPLSLECTVEGTSNPNLYWYRQAAGRGLQLLFYSVGIGQISSEVPQNLSASRPQDRQFILSSKKLLLSDSGFYLCAWSVLDTDTQYFGPGTRLTVL.